This T cell receptor beta chain was captured in a study of early T cells in non-severe SARS-CoV-2 infection. The wider study: Chains were unpaired, as sequencing was done on bulk RNA from unsorted whole blood.

Attachment of unique molecular identifiers to individual cDNA molecules was performed. Via MiXCR, TCRdb re-called the 5' RACE reads, giving one row per CDR3 protein. The table lists just over 95,000 distinct CDR3 sequences, approximately 10% of them singletons. General study results and limits: Database matching using VDJdb favored anti-spike CD8 responses, with private and CD4 specificities left missing.

This clonotype was detected ten times or more. Its target is unknown. The ends lost 5 bases at V and 3 bases at J; junction bases unmatched: 5. Germline V gene sequence: CDR1 SGHTA, CDR2 FQGTGA. The CDR3 runs to 15 residues. The clonotype was recovered from an adult who was a healthcare worker with PCR-confirmed SARS-CoV-2 infection or an uninfected control (not recorded which). Material: whole blood. V and J are TRBV7-3 and TRBJ2-2, with 8 bases that match TRBD1. CDR3 in amino acids: CASSPGTGYTGELFF. Here the CDR3 DNA reads TGTGCCAGCAGCCCCGGGACAGGTTACACCGGGGAGCTGTTTTTT. Full variable domain (rest looked up from reference TRBV7-3 and TRBJ2-2): GAGVSQTPSNKVTEKGKYVELRCDPISGHTALYWYRQSLGQGPEFLIYFQGTGAADDSGLPNDRFFAVRPEGSVSTLKIQRTERGDSAVYLCASSPGTGYTGELFFGEGSRLTVL.